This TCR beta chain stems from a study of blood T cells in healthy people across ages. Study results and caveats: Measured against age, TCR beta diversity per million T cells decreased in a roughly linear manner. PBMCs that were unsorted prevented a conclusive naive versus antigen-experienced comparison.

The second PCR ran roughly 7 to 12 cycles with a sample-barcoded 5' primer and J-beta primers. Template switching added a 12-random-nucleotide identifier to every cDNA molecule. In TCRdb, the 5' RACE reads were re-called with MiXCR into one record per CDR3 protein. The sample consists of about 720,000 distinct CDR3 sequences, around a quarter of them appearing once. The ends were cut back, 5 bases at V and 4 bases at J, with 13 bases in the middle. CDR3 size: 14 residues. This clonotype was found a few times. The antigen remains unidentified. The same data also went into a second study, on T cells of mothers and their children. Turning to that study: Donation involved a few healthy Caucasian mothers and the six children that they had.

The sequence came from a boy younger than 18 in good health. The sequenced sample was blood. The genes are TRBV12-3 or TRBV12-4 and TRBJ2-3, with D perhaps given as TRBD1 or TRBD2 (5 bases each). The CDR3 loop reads CASSRTGDADTQYF. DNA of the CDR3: TGTGCCAGCAGTCGAACTGGGGACGCAGATACGCAGTATTTT.